These T cell receptor beta chains were read from a single sample in a study of regulatory T cells in long-lasting Graves disease. TCRdb itself ran the multiplex PCR reads through MiXCR, one entry per CDR3 protein. The table has approximately 560,000 distinct CDR3 sequences, roughly 15% seen once. The data also belong to a second study, concerning T cells in Graves' hyperthyroidism and ophthalmopathy.

The sequences come from peripheral blood mononuclear cells (PBMCs), collected at new diagnosis, from a patient treated with antithyroid drugs. These TCRs come from a young man with Graves disease. CDR3s include the opening cysteine and the closing phenylalanine or tryptophan. Fields, in order: V gene, clone size, D gene, J gene, CDR3 protein, CDR3 DNA. D genes are given only for firm matches. The size field is filled for only some rows; it gives once, few, many or a size class.

>TRBV10-3|many|.|TRBJ1-1
CAISETLTRGEAFF
TGTGCCATCAGTGAGACCTTAACACGGGGTGAAGCTTTCTTT
>TRBV28|few|.|TRBJ2-2
CASSLLTGMNTGELFF
TGTGCCAGCAGTTTATTAACAGGGATGAACACCGGGGAGCTGTTTTTT
>TRBV29-1|once|.|TRBJ1-2
CSVSRGSGGYTF
TGCAGCGTTTCGAGGGGGTCTGGTGGCTACACCTTC
>TRBV29-1|many|.|TRBJ1-2
CSVGGGTGPYGYTF
TGCAGCGTTGGGGGGGGGACGGGACCCTATGGCTACACCTTC
>TRBV28|many|.|TRBJ2-5
CASSLAGAETQYF
TGTGCCAGCAGTTTAGCTGGGGCAGAGACCCAGTACTTC
>TRBV29-1|few|TRBD2|TRBJ2-1
CSVRTSGRRNEQFF
TGCAGCGTTAGGACTAGCGGGAGGCGCAATGAGCAGTTCTTC
>TRBV28|.|.|TRBJ1-5
CASSLTGRPQHF
TGTGCCAGCAGTCTAACGGGGAGGCCCCAGCATTTT
>TRBV2|many|TRBD2|TRBJ2-7
CASRETSGRYEQYF
TGTGCCAGCAGGGAGACTAGCGGGAGGTACGAGCAGTACTTC
>TRBV27|many|TRBD2|TRBJ2-5
CASTRVAGGPRETQYF
TGTGCCAGCACCCGAGTAGCGGGAGGGCCTAGAGAGACCCAGTACTTC
>TRBV19|few|.|TRBJ1-5
CASSIEVYSNQPQHF
TGTGCCAGTAGTATTGAGGTCTATAGCAATCAGCCCCAGCATTTT
>TRBV6-5|many|TRBD1|TRBJ2-1
CASSYGQGGNEQFF
TGTGCCAGCAGTTATGGACAGGGTGGCAATGAGCAGTTCTTC
>TRBV7-8|few|.|TRBJ1-3
CASSLRTSGNTIYF
TGTGCCAGCAGCTTAAGGACCTCTGGAAACACCATATATTTT
>TRBV5-1|many|TRBD2|TRBJ2-7
CASSLMTSGTYEQYF
TGCGCCAGCAGCTTGATGACTAGCGGGACCTACGAGCAGTACTTC
>TRBV10-1|few|TRBD1|TRBJ1-4
CASSELTGGKLFF
TGCGCCAGCAGTGAACTTACAGGGGGAAAACTGTTTTTT
>TRBV28|many|.|TRBJ1-5
CASSLPGEIYSNQPQHF
TGTGCCAGCAGTTTACCAGGAGAAATATATAGCAATCAGCCCCAGCATTTT
>TRBV6-1|few|.|TRBJ2-5
CASSEDRLQETQYF
TGTGCCAGCAGCGAAGACAGGCTACAAGAGACCCAGTACTTC
>TRBV12-3/TRBV12-4|.|TRBD1|TRBJ1-2
CASSLEGRGIYGYTF
TGTGCCAGCAGTTTAGAGGGCAGGGGGATCTATGGCTACACCTTC
>TRBV6-2/TRBV6-3|.|TRBD2|TRBJ2-3
CASKWGLSKGGTDTQYF
TGTGCCAGCAAATGGGGACTATCCAAGGGCGGCACAGATACGCAGTATTTT
>TRBV12-3/TRBV12-4|many|TRBD1|TRBJ1-5
CASSSQGAHQPQHF
TGTGCCAGCAGTTCACAGGGGGCCCATCAGCCCCAGCATTTT
>TRBV28|many|TRBD1|TRBJ2-1
CASIGTGGPDEQFF
TGTGCCAGCATAGGGACAGGGGGCCCCGATGAGCAGTTCTTC
>TRBV19|.|TRBD1|TRBJ1-5
CASRRQGHQPQHF
TGTGCCAGTAGACGACAGGGGCATCAGCCCCAGCATTTT
>TRBV7-9|.|.|TRBJ2-2
CASSLLAAVFF
TGTGCCAGCAGCTTGCTGGCAGCAGTGTTTTTT
>TRBV27|many|TRBD2|TRBJ2-1
CASSLGTSGGYNEQFF
TGTGCCAGCAGCCTCGGGACTAGCGGGGGCTACAATGAGCAGTTCTTC
>TRBV18|few|.|TRBJ2-5
CASSPPAGGETQYF
TGTGCCAGCTCACCACCGGCAGGGGGGGAGACCCAGTACTTC
>TRBV20-1|few|.|TRBJ2-7
CSARDPGRVNEQYF
TGCAGTGCTAGAGACCCCGGCAGGGTAAACGAGCAGTACTTC
>TRBV18|few|TRBD2|TRBJ2-7
CASSPDGLAGSYEQYF
TGTGCCAGCTCACCCGACGGACTAGCGGGAAGCTACGAGCAGTACTTC
>TRBV20-1|many|TRBD2|TRBJ2-1
CSARASGRETYHNEQFF
TGCAGTGCTAGAGCTAGCGGGAGGGAGACTTATCACAATGAGCAGTTCTTC
>TRBV11-2|many|.|TRBJ2-2
CASSFGTWEKSTGELFF
TGTGCCAGCAGCTTCGGGACTTGGGAGAAGAGCACCGGGGAGCTGTTTTTT
>TRBV3-1|many|.|TRBJ2-3
CASSLTLSGTDTQYF
TGTGCCAGCAGCCTCACTCTGAGCGGCACAGATACGCAGTATTTT
>TRBV11-2|.|TRBD1|TRBJ2-7
CASSLVSGTGATYEQYF
TGTGCCAGCAGCTTAGTATCCGGGACAGGGGCTACCTACGAGCAGTACTTC
>TRBV18|few|.|TRBJ2-5
CASSPVDVGTQYF
TGTGCCAGCTCACCCGTAGACGTGGGGACCCAGTACTTC
>TRBV6-2/TRBV6-3|once|.|TRBJ1-2
CASSYLSRVDGYTF
TGTGCCAGCAGTTACCTCTCCAGGGTAGATGGCTACACCTTC
>TRBV4-1|many|.|TRBJ2-3
CASSQQGTDTQYF
TGCGCCAGCAGCCAACAGGGGACAGATACGCAGTATTTT
>TRBV15|few|.|TRBJ2-1
CATSRDLVHEQFF
TGTGCCACCAGCAGAGATCTCGTCCATGAGCAGTTCTTC
>TRBV6-2/TRBV6-3|many|.|TRBJ2-3
CASSWGTYTDTQYF
TGTGCCAGCAGTTGGGGCACATACACAGATACGCAGTATTTT
>TRBV18|few|TRBD2|TRBJ2-7
CASSPKREHYEQYF
TGTGCCAGCTCACCAAAGCGGGAGCATTACGAGCAGTACTTC
>TRBV4-1|many|.|TRBJ2-5
CASSLLSRGETQYF
TGCGCCAGCAGCCTCCTCTCCCGGGGAGAGACCCAGTACTTC
>TRBV15|few|TRBD2|TRBJ2-5
CATSQRLAGAAETQYF
TGTGCCACCAGCCAAAGACTAGCGGGAGCCGCTGAGACCCAGTACTTC
>TRBV7-3|.|.|TRBJ2-2
CASSSSGGKRVVELFF
TGTGCCAGCAGCTCCTCTGGCGGGAAGAGGGTCGTGGAGCTGTTTTTT
>TRBV10-2|.|.|TRBJ1-5
CASSESKRAQHF
TGCGCCAGCAGTGAGTCGAAGAGGGCCCAGCATTTT